A selection of T cell receptor beta chains follows, all from one sample in a study of CD8+CD57+ T cells in acquired aplastic anemia. TCRdb ran MiXCR on the reads and lists one entry per CDR3 protein. This table has about 470,000 distinct CDR3 sequences, 25% to 40% appearing once. Source material: sorted CD4+, CD8+, or CD8+CD57+ T cells (not recorded which) from PBMCs. The receptors shown here come from a human donor with aplastic anemia. Both conserved end residues are part of each CDR3. Each record gives: J gene, V gene, clone size, D gene, CDR3 DNA, CDR3 protein. The D gene is left open where the match is weak. A row's size may be missing; if present it is once, few, many or a size class.

>TRBJ1-1|TRBV2|many|NA
TGTGCCAGCCCGATGAACACTGAAGCTTTCTTT
CASPMNTEAFF
>TRBJ1-2|TRBV7-3|NA|NA
TGTGCCAGCAGCTTAAATGTAGGGTATGGCTACACCTTC
CASSLNVGYGYTF
>TRBJ1-4|TRBV19|many|TRBD1
TGTGCCAGTAGTAGGGACAGGGGTGAAAAACTGTTTTTT
CASSRDRGEKLFF
>TRBJ2-1|TRBV7-6|NA|TRBD2
TGTGCCAGCAGCCAGAGACTAGCGGAATACAATGAGCAGTTCTTC
CASSQRLAEYNEQFF
>TRBJ1-1|TRBV4-1|few|NA
TGCGCCAGCAGCCAAGGTCATGAGGTGAACACTGAAGCTTTCTTT
CASSQGHEVNTEAFF
>TRBJ2-7|TRBV25-1|NA|TRBD1
TGTGCCAGCAGCCCGGGACAGGGGATTCACTACGAGCAGTACTTC
CASSPGQGIHYEQYF
>TRBJ2-5|TRBV25-1|NA|NA
TGTGCCAGCAGCTTCTCGTCGGGGTACCAAGAGACCCAGTACTTC
CASSFSSGYQETQYF
>TRBJ1-1|TRBV6-5|NA|NA
TGTGCCAGCAGTTACTCGACCAGGGTCCGATTGGCTGAAGCTTTCTTT
CASSYSTRVRLAEAFF
>TRBJ2-3|TRBV6-5|few|NA
TGTGCCAGCAGTTACTTGGCGTCTCCTACGCAGTATTTT
CASSYLASPTQYF
>TRBJ2-7|TRBV20-1|NA|TRBD1
TGCAGAGACAGGGGAGCGGAGTCCTACGAGCAGTACTTC
CRDRGAESYEQYF
>TRBJ1-6|TRBV5-1|few|NA
TGCGCCAGCAGCTTGGCCGGTCCCTACTATAATTCACCCCTCCACTTT
CASSLAGPYYNSPLHF
>TRBJ2-1|TRBV25-1|NA|TRBD1
TGTGCCAGCAGCCTCGCGGGACAGGGGCCCTACAATGAGCAGTTCTTC
CASSLAGQGPYNEQFF
>TRBJ1-1|TRBV4-2|NA|TRBD1
TGTGCCAGCAGCCAAAGAGGGGACAGATGGGCTTTCTTT
CASSQRGDRWAFF
>TRBJ1-3|TRBV20-1|many|NA
TGCAGTGCTCGCACCGGGACACTAGGAAACACCATATATTTT
CSARTGTLGNTIYF
>TRBJ2-1|TRBV9|few|TRBD1
TGTGCCAGCAGCGTAGGAGGACAGGGGGCAGTTGAGCAGTTCTTC
CASSVGGQGAVEQFF
>TRBJ2-3|TRBV24-1|NA|NA
TGTGCCACCAGTGTTCTCGGACAGTCTACAGATACGCAGTATTTT
CATSVLGQSTDTQYF
>TRBJ1-2|TRBV30|few|NA
TGTGCCTGGAGTGTACGATATGGCTACACCTTC
CAWSVRYGYTF
>TRBJ2-7|TRBV5-4|NA|NA
TGTGCCAGCAGCCTGGGGGGGACACGGAGCTCCTACGAGCAGTACTTC
CASSLGGTRSSYEQYF
>TRBJ1-5|TRBV15|NA|NA
TGTGCCACCCGGGACAGCAATCAGCCCCAGCATTTT
CATRDSNQPQHF
>TRBJ1-2|TRBV19|many|TRBD1
TGTGCCAGTAGCACCGGGACAGTGAACTATGGCTACACCTTC
CASSTGTVNYGYTF
>TRBJ1-2|TRBV11-2|few|NA
TGTGCCAGCAGCACAGTGTTACCACTCGTCTACACCTTC
CASSTVLPLVYTF
>TRBJ2-5|TRBV24-1|many|TRBD1
TGTGCCACCAGTCCTGGGGGACAGGGGGAGACCCAGTACTTC
CATSPGGQGETQYF
>TRBJ2-1|TRBV19|NA|TRBD2
TGTGCCAGTAGTATTAGCGGGGGTGCCGATGAGCAGTTCTTC
CASSISGGADEQFF
>TRBJ2-1|TRBV25-1|NA|TRBD2
TGTGCCAGCAGTGGGGGTCGGCGGGAGGCCTACAATGAGCAGTTCTTC
CASSGGRREAYNEQFF
>TRBJ1-4|TRBV15|NA|NA
TGTGCCGCCAGCACGGGAGATAATGAAGAACTGTTTTTT
CAASTGDNEELFF
>TRBJ2-7|TRBV5-4|NA|TRBD2
TGTGCCAGCAGCTTGCCGACTAGCGACCCCTACGAGCAGTACTTC
CASSLPTSDPYEQYF
>TRBJ2-3|TRBV9|many|TRBD2
TGTGCCAGCAGTCCCACTAGCGGAACGCAGTATTTT
CASSPTSGTQYF
>TRBJ1-2|TRBV9|many|NA
TGTGCCAGCAGCGTAGGCAGGGACGGCGGCTATGGCTACACCTTC
CASSVGRDGGYGYTF
>TRBJ1-1|TRBV11-2|NA|TRBD1
TGTGCCAGCAGCTTAGGTCTAAGGGGGACAGTGGGAATGAACACTGAAGCTTTCTTT
CASSLGLRGTVGMNTEAFF
>TRBJ1-1|TRBV20-1|many|NA
TGCAGTGCTGTAGGCGCTCGGACTGAAGCTTTCTTT
CSAVGARTEAFF
>TRBJ1-1|TRBV6-1|NA|NA
TGTGCCAGCAGACCACGGGGCGCTGAAGCTTTCTTT
CASRPRGAEAFF
>TRBJ1-1|TRBV10-3|NA|NA
TGTGCCAGCAGCCGAGACAGGACTGAAGCTTTCTTT
CASSRDRTEAFF
>TRBJ2-2|TRBV7-2|NA|NA
TGTGCCAGCAGCCCGAAAGTCGGCGGGGAGCTGTTTTTT
CASSPKVGGELFF
>TRBJ1-6|TRBV6-1|many|NA
TGTGCCAGCAGTGACAACGCAGTTTCACCCCTCCACTTT
CASSDNAVSPLHF
>TRBJ2-3|TRBV10-3|once|TRBD1
TGTGCCATCAGTCCAACGGACAGGGGGCAGTATTTT
CAISPTDRGQYF
>TRBJ1-2|TRBV7-9|many|NA
TGTGCCAGCAGCCGTACTTCAGGGTCATCTAACTATGGCTACACCTTC
CASSRTSGSSNYGYTF
>TRBJ1-2|TRBV30|NA|TRBD1
TGTGCCTGGAGACAGGGGAGCCATGGCTACACCTTC
CAWRQGSHGYTF
>TRBJ1-3|TRBV20-1|many|NA
TGCAGTGCTAGAGATCAGGGTGGTGGAAACACCATATATTTT
CSARDQGGGNTIYF
>TRBJ1-3|TRBV9|many|NA
TGTGCCAGCAGCACCCCGGGGAGGCGAGGAAACACCATATATTTT
CASSTPGRRGNTIYF
>TRBJ2-3|TRBV20-1|few|NA
TGCAGTGCTGAGATCACAGATACGCAGTATTTT
CSAEITDTQYF
>TRBJ1-3|TRBV20-1|few|NA
TGCAGTGCTAGGGAGCTCTCTGGAAACACCATATATTTT
CSARELSGNTIYF
>TRBJ1-2|TRBV7-9|many|NA
TGTGCCAGCAGCCCCGACCCCGACTATGGCTACACCTTC
CASSPDPDYGYTF
>TRBJ1-3|TRBV19|few|NA
TGTGCCAACCTACCCGGGACACACTCTGGAAACACCATATATTTT
CANLPGTHSGNTIYF
>TRBJ2-7|TRBV3-1|NA|NA
TGTGCCAGCAGCCAAGTCTCGGTGAATTCTGGCTCCTACGAGCAGTACTTC
CASSQVSVNSGSYEQYF
>TRBJ2-7|TRBV10-3|NA|NA
TGTGCCATCAGTGATAGACCGCCCTACGAGCAGTACTTC
CAISDRPPYEQYF
>TRBJ1-5|TRBV19|NA|TRBD1
TGTGCCAGTAGTTCCGGGACAGGGGTACGTCAGCCCCAGCATTTT
CASSSGTGVRQPQHF
>TRBJ1-1|TRBV20-1|NA|NA
TGCAGTGCGCAATTCAGGGACACTGAAGCTTTCTTT
CSAQFRDTEAFF
>TRBJ2-5|TRBV12-3/TRBV12-4|NA|TRBD1
TGTGCCAGCAGTTTAGTGGCCCCGGGACAGGGGGGTCAAGAGACCCAGTACTTC
CASSLVAPGQGGQETQYF
>TRBJ2-7|TRBV9|NA|TRBD2
TGTGCCAGCAGCCCTCGGCTAGCGGGGGGGAGGGACGAGCAGTACTTC
CASSPRLAGGRDEQYF
>TRBJ2-6|TRBV10-3|NA|NA
TGTGCCAGCAGTGAAGAGACAGTTAGCGGCGTCCTGACTTTC
CASSEETVSGVLTF
>TRBJ1-1|TRBV7-3|few|NA
TGTGCCAGCAGCCCCTCGGCGGGGAACACTGAAGCTTTCTTT
CASSPSAGNTEAFF
>TRBJ2-3|TRBV20-1|few|NA
TGCACCTCGGCGGTGCTAGCTAGTTCGCAGTATTTT
CTSAVLASSQYF
>TRBJ1-1|TRBV7-9|NA|NA
TGTGCCAGCTCCGAGACACTCCCGATCACTGAAGCTTTCTTT
CASSETLPITEAFF
>TRBJ1-2|TRBV4-3|many|TRBD1
TGCGCCAGCAGCCCGACAGGGATTGACTATGGCTACACCTTC
CASSPTGIDYGYTF
>TRBJ2-5|TRBV7-2|many|NA
TGTGCCAGCAGTGAAGCGGTTACACAAGAGACCCAGTACTTC
CASSEAVTQETQYF
>TRBJ2-3|TRBV11-2|NA|TRBD1
TGTGCCAGCAGAGCGCGGGACAGGGATTGGCCAGATACGCAGTATTTT
CASRARDRDWPDTQYF
>TRBJ1-1|TRBV20-1|few|TRBD1
TGCAGTGCCGGAAACTTCGGACAGGTCAACACTGAAGCTTTCTTT
CSAGNFGQVNTEAFF